In its sample, the clone carrying this TCR beta chain was seen many times. Its antigen is still unknown. The sample is drawn from a study of Graves' ophthalmopathy and Graves' hyperthyroidism. The study amplified TCR beta CDR3 regions using RNA transcripts. The workflow started with a first-round RT-PCR run with HTBI primers and then moved on to a second-round multiplex PCR. One entry per CDR3 protein, called by TCRdb with MiXCR from the multiplex PCR reads. This table has around 660,000 distinct CDR3 sequences, about two fifths appearing once. CDR3 size: 12 residues. Germline-derived CDR1 and CDR2 are WSHSY and SAAADI. The V gene lost 3 bases and the J gene lost 7 bases, with 9 bases spanning the gap. Broader study findings: Cross-validated, the 13-signature model showed 87.88%/81.08% sensitivity/specificity, and 80%/75% in the test set.

This TCR came from an adult man with Graves' ophthalmopathy. The V and J genes are TRBV10-2 and TRBJ1-2, with TRBD1 as a possible D gene (5 bases). Material for sequencing was peripheral blood. CDR3: CASSDGGGGYTF. The CDR3 DNA is TGCGCCAGCAGTGACGGGGGGGGTGGCTACACCTTC.